This record looks at one TCR beta chain sequence and its context. This clonotype was detected a few times. Its antigen has not been determined. Per-base quality was not reported, and no clone a single base away is much larger than it. The run used an Illumina NovaSeq 6000. TCR cDNA was made using 5'RACE template switching, a step that added a universal primer site and unique molecular identifiers. Priming of cDNA synthesis was performed from both the TCR alpha and TCR beta constant segments. Library amplification involved two PCR steps, and the second step added sample barcodes and sequencing adapters. Sequencing of libraries was done on Illumina HiSeq 2500 (2x100 bp) or NovaSeq (2x150 bp). On the study's bioinformatics: Reads were demultiplexed and collapsed into UMI consensus sequences with MIGEC, and V(D)J alignment was performed with MiXCR. Clonotypes responding to the vaccine were identified with edgeR on replicate PBMC samples, with the criteria of FDR below 0.01 and a log2 fold change above 5 up to day 15. Each bulk clonotype received a CD4 or CD8 identity based on whether the sequenced CD4 or CD8 repertoire contained that clonotype at higher abundance. TCRdb ran its own pipeline on the public reads, namely fastp trimming at Q25 and MiXCR clone calling, and kept in-frame beta chains. Identical CDR3 proteins give one entry, which carries the most common genes and DNA. None of the V and J calls come from the authors' own analysis; TCRdb made them. The sample table contains about 160,000 distinct CDR3 sequences; only one count was recorded for 9.3% of them. The ten top clones hold roughly a third of the sample.

This sample is drawn from a study of T cells after yellow fever vaccination (dated by TCRdb to between 2018 and 2021). Broadly, across the study: Libraries from fractions with low cell numbers were prepared with the SMART-Seq v4 Ultra Low Input RNA kit. To track T-cell clones before and after primary and booster YFV17D yellow fever vaccination, bulk TCR alpha and beta repertoires were sequenced longitudinally. Two healthy male donors made up the cohort, one aged 18 to 30 years and the other aged 30 to 40 years. Bulk PBMC replicates and cell subsets were isolated from blood drawn at multiple timepoints before and after both primary and secondary immunization.

The sample's treatment or condition label, decoded: live attenuated yellow fever vaccine strain. PBMCs were isolated from peripheral blood using a standard Ficoll-Paque protocol. Dynabeads CD4 and CD8 positive selection kits were used to isolate CD4 and CD8 T-cell fractions. TriZol was used to extract RNA from bulk PBMCs, CD4 and CD8 fractions, and dextramer-positive and dextramer-negative fractions. General study outcomes and caveats: After the booster, most of the clones that had expanded following primary vaccination were detected again (96% of CD4 and 88% of CD8), which suggests that memory was broadly maintained. FACS-sorted repertoires could contain abundant contaminating clonotypes from the bulk population, so computational filtering was required. Because the study included only a couple of donors, the extent to which the findings can be generalized is limited. The secondary T-cell response was weaker than the primary response but faster, peaking on day 5 instead of day 15. A small fraction of clonotypes showed up in both the CD4 and CD8 compartments, probably as a result of convergent recombination.

The CDR3 runs 16 amino acids, cysteine and phenylalanine included. The DNA shown is the 48-base CDR3, in frame from base 1. The germline V gene supplies CDR1 MGHRA and CDR2 YSYEKL. Ends trimmed: V by 3 bases, J by 10 bases; bases unmatched to a gene: 15. The sample consisted of CD8+ T cells sorted from PBMCs, taken 45 days after the yellow fever booster vaccination. The TCR originated in a man between 18 and 35 years old who received the YFV17D yellow fever vaccine. This sequence uses TRBV4-1 and TRBJ1-5; 7 bases in the middle match TRBD1. The CDR3: CASSQASTGKLYPQHF. The base sequence is TGCGCCAGCAGCCAGGCATCGACAGGGAAACTTTATCCCCAGCATTTT.